This T cell receptor (beta chain) stems from a study of blood T cell repertoires in COVID-19. About the study: T cells, B-cell-depleted T cells, or PBMCs supplied cDNA or gDNA.

The CDR3 extends over 16 amino acids. The V and J ends lost 7 bases and 9 bases, in that order; junction bases with no gene match: 14. Germline-derived CDR1 and CDR2 are LNHDA and SQIVND (reference sequence). Assay: immunoSEQ multiplex PCR; the TCRdb copy retains only in-frame clones and omits some. The table shows roughly 190,000 clones, with 84% occurring only once. Participants, roughly 18 to 89 years old, spanned around 26 US areas. Resolution of symptoms, clearance, or two negative PCRs was present in recovered Cohort 3 donors. This receptor was identified in a young woman who had recovered from COVID-19. V and J are TRBV19 and TRBJ1-6, with 8 positions matching TRBD1. Sequenced: PBMCs or T cells enriched from blood (not recorded which). The CDR3 loop is CASKGGTGQEASPLHF. The CDR3, as DNA: TGTGCCAGTAAAGGGGGTACGGGACAGGAAGCTTCACCCCTCCACTTT.